This TCR beta chain was captured in a study of Ad26.COV2.S vaccination and SARS-CoV-2 variants. Trimming removed 7 bases from V and 4 bases from J; junction bases left unmatched: 8. CDR1 is MDHEN, CDR2 SYDVKM, per germline. There are 15 residues in the CDR3. Treatment meaning: about 20 received Ad26.COV2.S at low or high dose, single or two shots; 5 received placebo; per-sample allocation not given. Sampling was performed 63 days after the first vaccine or placebo injection. Clones were read by immunoSEQ multiplex PCR, and TCRdb kept only the in-frame ones, dropping some. The sample includes more than 350,000 clones, roughly 90% of them seen just once.

The source was peripheral blood, collected in a trial of Ad26.COV2.S vaccine versus placebo. This clonotype was sampled from a person between 18 and 65 years old who received the Ad26.COV2.S COVID-19 vaccine or a placebo. The chain recombines TRBV28 with TRBJ1-5; 9 positions agree with TRBD1. The CDR3 nucleotides read TGTGCCAGCACCTCGACAGGGGGTTGGAATCAGCCCCAGCATTTT. Its protein product is CASTSTGGWNQPQHF.